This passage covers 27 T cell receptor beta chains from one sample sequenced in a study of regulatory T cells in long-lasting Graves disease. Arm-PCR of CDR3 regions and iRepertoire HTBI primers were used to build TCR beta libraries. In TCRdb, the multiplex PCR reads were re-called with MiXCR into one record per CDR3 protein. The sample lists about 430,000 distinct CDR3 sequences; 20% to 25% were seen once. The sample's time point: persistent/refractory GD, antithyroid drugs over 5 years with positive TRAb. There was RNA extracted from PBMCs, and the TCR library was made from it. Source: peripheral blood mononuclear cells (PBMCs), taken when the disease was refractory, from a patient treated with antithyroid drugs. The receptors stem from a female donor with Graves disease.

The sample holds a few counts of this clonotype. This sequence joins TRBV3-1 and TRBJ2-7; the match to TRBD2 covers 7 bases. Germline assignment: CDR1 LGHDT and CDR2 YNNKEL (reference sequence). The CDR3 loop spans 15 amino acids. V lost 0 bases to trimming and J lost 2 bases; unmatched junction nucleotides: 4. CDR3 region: CASSQEGRDPYEQYF. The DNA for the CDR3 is TGTGCCAGCAGCCAAGAAGGGAGGGACCCCTACGAGCAGTACTTC.

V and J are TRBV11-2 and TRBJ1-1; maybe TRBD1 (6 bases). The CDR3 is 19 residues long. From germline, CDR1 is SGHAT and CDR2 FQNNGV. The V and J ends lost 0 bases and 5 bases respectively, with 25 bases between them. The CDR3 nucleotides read TGTGCCAGCAGCTTAGATAGTTGGGACACTAGGCCGGAATATACTGAAGCTTTCTTT. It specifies CASSLDSWDTRPEYTEAFF. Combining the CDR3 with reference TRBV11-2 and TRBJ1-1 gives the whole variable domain EAGVAQSPRYKIIEKRQSVAFWCNPISGHATLYWYQQILGQGPKLLIQFQNNGVVDDSQLPKDRFSAERLKGVDSTLKIQPAKLEDSAVYLCASSLDSWDTRPEYTEAFFGQGTRLTVV.

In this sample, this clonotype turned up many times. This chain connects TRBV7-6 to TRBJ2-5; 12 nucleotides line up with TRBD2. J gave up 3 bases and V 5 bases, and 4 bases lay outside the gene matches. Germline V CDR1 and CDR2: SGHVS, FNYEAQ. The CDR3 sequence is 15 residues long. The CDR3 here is CASSRTSGRKETQYF. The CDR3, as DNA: TGTGCCAGCAGCCGAACTAGCGGGAGGAAAGAGACCCAGTACTTC.

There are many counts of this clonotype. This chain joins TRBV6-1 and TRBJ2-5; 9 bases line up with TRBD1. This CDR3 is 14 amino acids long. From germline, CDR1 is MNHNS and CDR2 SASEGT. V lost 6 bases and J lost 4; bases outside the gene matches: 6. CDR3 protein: CASRKDRGPETQYF. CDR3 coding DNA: TGTGCCAGCAGGAAGGACAGGGGTCCAGAGACCCAGTACTTC.

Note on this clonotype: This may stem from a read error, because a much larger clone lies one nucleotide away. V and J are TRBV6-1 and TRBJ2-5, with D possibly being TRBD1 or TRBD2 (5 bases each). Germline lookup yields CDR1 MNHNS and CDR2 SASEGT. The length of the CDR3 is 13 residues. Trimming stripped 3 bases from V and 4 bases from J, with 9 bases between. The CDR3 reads CASSDWGSETQYF. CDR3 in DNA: TGTGCCAGCAGTGATTGGGGGTCAGAGACCCAGTACTTC.

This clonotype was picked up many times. For the CDR3, the DNA is TGTGCCAGCAGTTTTCTAGCCGTGTCTGGGACCGTAACCTACGAGCAGTACTTC. Translated: CASSFLAVSGTVTYEQYF. V gene TRBV28 combines with J gene TRBJ2-7, with D perhaps being TRBD1 or TRBD2 (5 bases each). The V gene's germline CDR1 is MDHEN and CDR2 SYDVKM. The germline V and J ends were trimmed by 3 bases and 2 bases, with 23 bases remaining between them. This CDR3 comprises 18 residues.

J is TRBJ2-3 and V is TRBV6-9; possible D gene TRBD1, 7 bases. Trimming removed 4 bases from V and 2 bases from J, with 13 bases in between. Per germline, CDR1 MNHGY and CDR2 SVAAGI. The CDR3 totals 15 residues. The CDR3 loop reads CASSSGQDYTDTQYF. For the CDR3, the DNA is TGTGCCAGCAGTTCTGGACAGGACTACACAGATACGCAGTATTTT.

CDR3 in DNA: TGTGCCAGCACCAGGCAGGGGGCAACTAATGAAAAACTGTTTTTT. Protein: CASTRQGATNEKLFF. This chain uses TRBV6-2 or TRBV6-3 with TRBJ1-4, with 7 bases fitting TRBD1. The CDR3 is 15 residues long. J gave up 0 bases and V 7 bases, and 5 bases lay outside the gene matches. The germline V gene encodes CDR1 MNHEY and CDR2 SVGEGT.

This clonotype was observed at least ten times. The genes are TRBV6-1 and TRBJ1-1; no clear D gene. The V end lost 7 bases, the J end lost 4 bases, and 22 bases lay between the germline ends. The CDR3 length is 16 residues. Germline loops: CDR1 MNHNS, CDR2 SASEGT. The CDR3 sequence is CASNRMPAYVGTEAFF. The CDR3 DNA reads TGTGCCAGCAACAGAATGCCCGCCTATGTGGGCACTGAAGCTTTCTTT.

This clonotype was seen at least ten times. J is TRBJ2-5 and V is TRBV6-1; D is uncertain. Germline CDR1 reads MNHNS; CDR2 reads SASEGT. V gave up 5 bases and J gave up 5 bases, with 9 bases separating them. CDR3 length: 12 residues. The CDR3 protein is CASSNPPETQYF. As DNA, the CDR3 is TGTGCCAGCAGTAACCCTCCCGAGACCCAGTACTTC.

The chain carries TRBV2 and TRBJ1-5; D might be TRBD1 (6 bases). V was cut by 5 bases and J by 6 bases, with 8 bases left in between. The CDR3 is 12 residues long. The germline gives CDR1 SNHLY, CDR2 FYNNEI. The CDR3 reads CASSPGAQPQHF. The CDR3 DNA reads TGTGCCAGCAGTCCGGGGGCTCAGCCCCAGCATTTT.

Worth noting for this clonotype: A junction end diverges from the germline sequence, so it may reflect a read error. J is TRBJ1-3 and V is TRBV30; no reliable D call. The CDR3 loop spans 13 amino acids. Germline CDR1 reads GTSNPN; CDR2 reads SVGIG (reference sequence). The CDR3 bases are TGTGCCTGGAGTCCGGGGTCTGGAAACACCGTATATTTT. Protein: CAWSPGSGNTVYF.

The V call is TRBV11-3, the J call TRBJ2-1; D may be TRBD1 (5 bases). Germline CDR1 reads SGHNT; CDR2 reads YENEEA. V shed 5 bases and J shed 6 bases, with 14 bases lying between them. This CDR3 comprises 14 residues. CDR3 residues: CASSAPDSPNEQFF. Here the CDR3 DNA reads TGTGCCAGCAGCGCCCCCGACAGTCCCAATGAGCAGTTCTTC.

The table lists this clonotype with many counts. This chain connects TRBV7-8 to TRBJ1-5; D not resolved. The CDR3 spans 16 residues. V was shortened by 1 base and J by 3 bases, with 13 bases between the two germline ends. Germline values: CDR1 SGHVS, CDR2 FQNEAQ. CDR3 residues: CASSLEGQGHNQPQHF. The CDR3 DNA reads TGTGCCAGCAGCTTAGAAGGTCAAGGGCACAATCAGCCCCAGCATTTT.

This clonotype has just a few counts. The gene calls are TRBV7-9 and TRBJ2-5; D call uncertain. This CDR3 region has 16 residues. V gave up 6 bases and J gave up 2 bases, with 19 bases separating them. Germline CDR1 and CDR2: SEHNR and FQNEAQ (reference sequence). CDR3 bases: TGTGCCAGCAGTCTGAGGATATCGGGCAGACAAGAGACCCAGTACTTC. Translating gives CASSLRISGRQETQYF.

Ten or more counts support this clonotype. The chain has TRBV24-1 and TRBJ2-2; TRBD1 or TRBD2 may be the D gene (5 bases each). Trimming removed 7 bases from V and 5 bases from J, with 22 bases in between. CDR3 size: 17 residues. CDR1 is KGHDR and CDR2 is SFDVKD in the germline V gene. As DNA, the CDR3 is TGTGCCACCAGCTCGTCTTCAGGGAGTTTAGTGACCGGGGAGCTGTTTTTT. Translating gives CATSSSSGSLVTGELFF.

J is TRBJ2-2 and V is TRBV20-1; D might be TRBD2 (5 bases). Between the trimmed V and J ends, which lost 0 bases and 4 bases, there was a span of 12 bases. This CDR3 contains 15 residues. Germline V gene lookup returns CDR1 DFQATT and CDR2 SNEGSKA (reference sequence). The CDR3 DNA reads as TGCAGTGCTAGAGATCGCGTTGAGGGCACCGGGGAGCTGTTTTTT. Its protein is CSARDRVEGTGELFF.

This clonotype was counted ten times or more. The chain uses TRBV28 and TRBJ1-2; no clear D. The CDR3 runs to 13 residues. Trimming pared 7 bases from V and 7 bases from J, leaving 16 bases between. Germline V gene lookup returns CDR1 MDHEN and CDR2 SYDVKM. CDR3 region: CASTKATEFGYTF. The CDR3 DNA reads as TGTGCCAGCACTAAGGCCACAGAGTTTGGCTACACCTTC.

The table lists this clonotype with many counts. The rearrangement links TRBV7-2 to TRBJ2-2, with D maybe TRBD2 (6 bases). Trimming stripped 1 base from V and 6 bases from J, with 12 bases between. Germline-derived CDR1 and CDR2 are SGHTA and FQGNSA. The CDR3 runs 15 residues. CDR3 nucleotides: TGTGCCAGCAGCTTAGTGGTCGGGGGTGCCGGGGAGCTGTTTTTT. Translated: CASSLVVGGAGELFF.

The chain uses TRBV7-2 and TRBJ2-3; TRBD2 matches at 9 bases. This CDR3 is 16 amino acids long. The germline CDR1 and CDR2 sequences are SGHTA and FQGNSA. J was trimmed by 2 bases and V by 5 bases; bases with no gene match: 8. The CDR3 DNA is TGTGCCAGCAGCCAGCTAGCGGGACCACTCACAGATACGCAGTATTTT. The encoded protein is CASSQLAGPLTDTQYF.

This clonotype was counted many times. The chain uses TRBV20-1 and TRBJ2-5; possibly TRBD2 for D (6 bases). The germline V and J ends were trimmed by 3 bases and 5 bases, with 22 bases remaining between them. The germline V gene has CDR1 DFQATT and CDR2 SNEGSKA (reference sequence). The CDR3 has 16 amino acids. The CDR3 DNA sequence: TGCAGTGCTAGGTTTCAGAGGGAGGCCCTTTCGGAGACCCAGTACTTC. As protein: CSARFQREALSETQYF.

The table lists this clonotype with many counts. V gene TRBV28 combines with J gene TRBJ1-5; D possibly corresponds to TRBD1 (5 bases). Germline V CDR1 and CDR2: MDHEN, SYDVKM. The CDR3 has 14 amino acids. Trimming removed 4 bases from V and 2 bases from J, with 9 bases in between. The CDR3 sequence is CASSSGAGNQPQHF. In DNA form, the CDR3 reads TGTGCCAGCAGTTCTGGGGCCGGCAATCAGCCCCAGCATTTT.

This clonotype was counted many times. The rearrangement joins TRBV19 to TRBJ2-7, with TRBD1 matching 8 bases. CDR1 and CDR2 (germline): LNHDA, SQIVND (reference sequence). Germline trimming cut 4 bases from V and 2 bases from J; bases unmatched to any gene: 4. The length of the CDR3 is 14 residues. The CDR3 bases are TGTGCCAGTAGTACGGACAGGGAGCCCTACGAGCAGTACTTC. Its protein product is CASSTDREPYEQYF.

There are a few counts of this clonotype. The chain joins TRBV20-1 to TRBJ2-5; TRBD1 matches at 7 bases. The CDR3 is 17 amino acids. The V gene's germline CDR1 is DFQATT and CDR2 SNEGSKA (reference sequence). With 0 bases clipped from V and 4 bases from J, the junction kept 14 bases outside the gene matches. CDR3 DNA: TGCAGTGCTAGAGAATCCCACCCGCGACAGGGTAGAGAGACCCAGTACTTC. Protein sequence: CSARESHPRQGRETQYF.

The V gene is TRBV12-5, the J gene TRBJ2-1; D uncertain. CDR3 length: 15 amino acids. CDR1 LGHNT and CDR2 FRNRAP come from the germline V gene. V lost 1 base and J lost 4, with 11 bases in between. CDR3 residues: CASGLGNGNYNEQFF. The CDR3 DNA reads TGTGCTAGTGGTTTGGGTAACGGCAATTACAATGAGCAGTTCTTC.

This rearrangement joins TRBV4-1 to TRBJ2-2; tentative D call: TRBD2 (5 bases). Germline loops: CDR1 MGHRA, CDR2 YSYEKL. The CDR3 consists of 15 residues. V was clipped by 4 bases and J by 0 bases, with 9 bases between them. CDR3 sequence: CASSPAGPNTGELFF. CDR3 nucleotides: TGCGCCAGCAGCCCCGCGGGCCCGAACACCGGGGAGCTGTTTTTT.

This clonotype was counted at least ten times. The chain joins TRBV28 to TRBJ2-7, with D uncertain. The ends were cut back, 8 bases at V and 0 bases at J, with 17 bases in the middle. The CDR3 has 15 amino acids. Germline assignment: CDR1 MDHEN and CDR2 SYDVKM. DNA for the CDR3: TGTGCCAGCTCTTTGGCTGCGAAGAGCTCCTACGAGCAGTACTTC. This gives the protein CASSLAAKSSYEQYF.